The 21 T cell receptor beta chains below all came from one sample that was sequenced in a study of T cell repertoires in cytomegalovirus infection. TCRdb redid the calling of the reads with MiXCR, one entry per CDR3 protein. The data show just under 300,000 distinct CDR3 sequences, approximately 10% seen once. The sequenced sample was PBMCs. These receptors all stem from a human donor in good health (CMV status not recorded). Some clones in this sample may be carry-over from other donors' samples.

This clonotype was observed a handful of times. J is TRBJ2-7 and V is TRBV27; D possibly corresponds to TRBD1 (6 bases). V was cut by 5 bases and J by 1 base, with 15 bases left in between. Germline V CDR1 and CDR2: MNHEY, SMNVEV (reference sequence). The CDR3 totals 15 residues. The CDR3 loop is CASSPGTRGSYEQYF. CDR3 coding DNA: TGTGCCAGCAGTCCCGGGACAAGGGGTTCCTACGAGCAGTACTTC.

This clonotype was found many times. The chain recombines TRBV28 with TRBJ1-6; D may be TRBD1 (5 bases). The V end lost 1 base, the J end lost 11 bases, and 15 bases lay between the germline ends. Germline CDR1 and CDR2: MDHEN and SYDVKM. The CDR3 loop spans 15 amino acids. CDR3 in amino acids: CASSLFSGSVPPLHF. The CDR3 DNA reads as TGTGCCAGCAGTTTATTTTCAGGGAGTGTACCACCCCTCCACTTT.

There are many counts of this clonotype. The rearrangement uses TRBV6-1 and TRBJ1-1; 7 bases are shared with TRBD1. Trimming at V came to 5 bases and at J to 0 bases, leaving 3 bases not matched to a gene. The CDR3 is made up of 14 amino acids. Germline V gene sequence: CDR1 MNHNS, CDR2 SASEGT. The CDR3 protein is CASSFDRVNTEAFF. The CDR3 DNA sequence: TGTGCCAGCAGTTTCGACAGGGTGAACACTGAAGCTTTCTTT.

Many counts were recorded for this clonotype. CDR3 bases: TGTGCCAGCAGTTCTAACAGAGATACGCAGTATTTT. It specifies CASSSNRDTQYF. The chain combines TRBV2 with TRBJ2-3; D gene unclear. The germline V and J ends were trimmed by 5 bases and 5 bases, with 8 bases remaining between them. The CDR3 length is 12 residues. The germline V gene encodes CDR1 SNHLY and CDR2 FYNNEI.

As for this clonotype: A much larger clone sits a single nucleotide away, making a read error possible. The chain's CDR3 is CASRAGTGGETQYF. CDR3 coding DNA: TGTGCCAGCAGGGCCGGGACTGGCGGAGAGACCCAGTACTTC. V and J are TRBV2 and TRBJ2-5, with a possible D match to TRBD2 (6 bases). There are 14 residues in the CDR3. The V end was cut by 6 bases, the J end by 4 bases, with 15 bases between. Germline CDR1 is SNHLY and CDR2 is FYNNEI.

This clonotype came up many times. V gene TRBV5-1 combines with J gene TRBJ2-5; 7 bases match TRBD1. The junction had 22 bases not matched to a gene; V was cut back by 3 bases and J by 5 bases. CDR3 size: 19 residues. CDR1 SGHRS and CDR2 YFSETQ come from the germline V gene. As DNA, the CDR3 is TGCGCCAGCAGCTCCTCCATACGAACGACAGGGCTCGATGGGGAGACCCAGTACTTC. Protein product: CASSSSIRTTGLDGETQYF.

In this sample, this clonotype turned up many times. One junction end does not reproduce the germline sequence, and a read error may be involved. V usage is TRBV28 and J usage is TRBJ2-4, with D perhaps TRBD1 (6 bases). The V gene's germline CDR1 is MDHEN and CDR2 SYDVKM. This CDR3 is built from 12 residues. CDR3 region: CASTDRAGTQDF. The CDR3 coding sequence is TGTGCCAGCACCGACCGAGCCGGGACACAGGACTTC.

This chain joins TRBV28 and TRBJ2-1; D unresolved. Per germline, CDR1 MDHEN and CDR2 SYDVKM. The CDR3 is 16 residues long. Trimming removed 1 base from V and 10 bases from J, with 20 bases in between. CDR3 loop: CASSLFFTNYGPEQFF. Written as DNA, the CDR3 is TGTGCCAGCAGTTTATTCTTCACAAACTACGGACCAGAGCAGTTCTTC.

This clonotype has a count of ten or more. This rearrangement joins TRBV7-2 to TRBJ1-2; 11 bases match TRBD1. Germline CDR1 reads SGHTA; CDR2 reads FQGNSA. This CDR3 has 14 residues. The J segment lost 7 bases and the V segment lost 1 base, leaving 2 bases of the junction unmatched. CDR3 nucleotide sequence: TGTGCCAGCAGCTTAGGGACAGGGGGCGGTGGCTACACCTTC. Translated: CASSLGTGGGGYTF.

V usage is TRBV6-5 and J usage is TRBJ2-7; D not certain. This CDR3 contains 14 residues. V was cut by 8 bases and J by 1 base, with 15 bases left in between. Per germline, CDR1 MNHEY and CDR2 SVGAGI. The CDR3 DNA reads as TGTGCCAGCCGGAGCACATTGGCATCCTACGAGCAGTACGTC. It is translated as CASRSTLASYEQYV.

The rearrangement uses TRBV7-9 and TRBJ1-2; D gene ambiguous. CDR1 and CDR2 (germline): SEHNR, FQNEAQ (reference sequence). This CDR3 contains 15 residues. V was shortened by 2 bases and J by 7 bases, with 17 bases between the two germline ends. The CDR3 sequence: CASSLPPTDPLGYTF. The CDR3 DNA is TGTGCCAGCAGCTTACCCCCGACGGACCCCCTTGGCTACACCTTC. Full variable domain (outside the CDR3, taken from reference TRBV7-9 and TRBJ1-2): DTGVSQNPRHKITKRGQNVTFRCDPISEHNRLYWYRQTLGQGPEFLTYFQNEAQLEKSRLLSDRFSAERPKGSFSTLEIQRTEQGDSAMYLCASSLPPTDPLGYTFGSGTRLTVV.

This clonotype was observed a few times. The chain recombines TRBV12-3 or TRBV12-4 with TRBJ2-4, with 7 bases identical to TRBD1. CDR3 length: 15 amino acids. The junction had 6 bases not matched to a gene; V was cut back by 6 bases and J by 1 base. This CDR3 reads CASSLGQWAKNIQYF. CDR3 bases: TGTGCCAGCAGCCTGGGACAGTGGGCCAAAAACATTCAGTACTTC.

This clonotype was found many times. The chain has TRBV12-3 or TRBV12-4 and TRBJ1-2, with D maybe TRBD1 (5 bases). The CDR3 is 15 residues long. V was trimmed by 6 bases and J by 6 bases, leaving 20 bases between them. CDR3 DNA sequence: TGTGCCAGCAGCCTCGGGGCGTTGACCCAGAATGGCTACACCTTC. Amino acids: CASSLGALTQNGYTF.

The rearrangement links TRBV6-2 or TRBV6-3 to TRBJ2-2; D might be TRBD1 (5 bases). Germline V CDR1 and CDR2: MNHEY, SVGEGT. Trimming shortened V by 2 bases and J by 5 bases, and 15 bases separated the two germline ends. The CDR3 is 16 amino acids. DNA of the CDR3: TGTGCCAGCAGTTACAGTGTGGGGCTGGGGACCGGGGAGCTGTTTTTT. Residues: CASSYSVGLGTGELFF.

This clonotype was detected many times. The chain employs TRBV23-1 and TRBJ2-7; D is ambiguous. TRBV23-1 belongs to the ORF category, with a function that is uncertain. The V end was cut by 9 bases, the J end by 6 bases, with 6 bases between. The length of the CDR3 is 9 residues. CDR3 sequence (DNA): TGCGCCAGTTTCAGCGAGCAGTACGTC. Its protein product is CASFSEQYV.

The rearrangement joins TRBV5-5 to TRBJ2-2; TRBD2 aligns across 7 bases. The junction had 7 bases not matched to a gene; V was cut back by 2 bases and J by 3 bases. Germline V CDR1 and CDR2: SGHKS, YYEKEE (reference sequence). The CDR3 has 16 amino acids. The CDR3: CASSFLSSGDTGELFF. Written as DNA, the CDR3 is TGTGCCAGCAGCTTCCTTAGCAGCGGGGACACCGGGGAGCTGTTTTTT. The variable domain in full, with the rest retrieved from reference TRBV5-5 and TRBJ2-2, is DAGVTQSPTHLIKTRGQQVTLRCSPISGHKSVSWYQQVLGQGPQFIFQYYEKEERGRGNFPDRFSARQFPNYSSELNVNALLLGDSALYLCASSFLSSGDTGELFFGEGSRLTVL.

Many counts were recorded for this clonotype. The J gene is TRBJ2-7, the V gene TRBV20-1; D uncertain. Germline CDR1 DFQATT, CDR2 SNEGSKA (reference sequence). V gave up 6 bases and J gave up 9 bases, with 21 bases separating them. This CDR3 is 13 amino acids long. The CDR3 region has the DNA TGCAGTGCCTCCCATCCTTTAGAGCTCGGGCAGTACGTC. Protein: CSASHPLELGQYV.

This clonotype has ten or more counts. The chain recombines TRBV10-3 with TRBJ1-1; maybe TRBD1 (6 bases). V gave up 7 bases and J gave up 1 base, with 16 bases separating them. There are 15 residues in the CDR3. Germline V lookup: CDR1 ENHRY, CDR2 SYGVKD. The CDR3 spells CAIKLMDSANTEAFF. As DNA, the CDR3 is TGTGCCATCAAACTCATGGACAGCGCGAACACTGAAGCTTTCTTT.

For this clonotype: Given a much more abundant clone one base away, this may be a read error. The CDR3 DNA reads as TGTGCCAGCAAAGGCGCTTATGGCTACGCCTTC. It is translated as CASKGAYGYAF. The rearrangement links TRBV12-3 or TRBV12-4 to TRBJ1-2; no firm D call. This CDR3 is 11 amino acids long.

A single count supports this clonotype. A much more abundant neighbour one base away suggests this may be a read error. This CDR3 is CASSPGQDTRELFF. CDR3 DNA sequence: TGCGCCAGCAGCCCGGGACAGGACACCAGGGAGCTGTTTTTT. The rearrangement joins TRBV5-1 to TRBJ2-2; 8 bases map to TRBD1. The CDR3 extends over 14 amino acids. Germline CDR1 SGHRS, CDR2 YFSETQ.

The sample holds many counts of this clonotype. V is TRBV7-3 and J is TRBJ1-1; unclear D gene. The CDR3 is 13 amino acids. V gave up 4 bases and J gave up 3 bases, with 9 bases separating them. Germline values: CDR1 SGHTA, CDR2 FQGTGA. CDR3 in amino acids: CASSSNTDTEAFF. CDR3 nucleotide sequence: TGTGCCAGCAGCTCCAACACAGACACTGAAGCTTTCTTT.